Below, 30 T cell receptor beta chains from the same sample are listed, as sequenced in a study of cytomegalovirus exposure and HLA in healthy donors. Produced via immunoSEQ multiplex PCR; TCRdb's table is partial and in-frame only. The sample records around 160,000 clones, 84% being singletons. The specimen was PBMCs. These receptors originate from a man aged 30-40 years in good health and CMV-seropositive.

The chain carries TRBV18 and TRBJ1-5; 7 nucleotides line up with TRBD1. CDR3 size: 16 residues. Germline CDR1 KGHSH, CDR2 LQKENI. J was trimmed by 4 bases and V by 2 bases; bases with no gene match: 8. CDR3 amino acids: CASSPEGAGGNQPQHF. In DNA, the CDR3 is TGTGCCAGCTCACCAGAGGGGGCAGGGGGTAATCAGCCCCAGCATTTT.

The rearrangement links TRBV11-2 to TRBJ2-4, with TRBD2 matching over 7 bases. The CDR3 spans 13 residues. The ends lost 1 base at V and 15 bases at J; junction bases unmatched: 9. Germline-derived CDR1 and CDR2 are SGHAT and FQNNGV. In nucleotides, the CDR3 is TGTGCCAGCAGCTTAGCAGAAGGGAGGGCCCGGTACTTC. This codes for CASSLAEGRARYF.

The genes are TRBV2 and TRBJ2-2; no clear D. The CDR3 contains 13 residues. Per the germline V gene, CDR1 is SNHLY and CDR2 is FYNNEI. V was shortened by 3 bases and J by 7 bases, with 9 bases between the two germline ends. CDR3 DNA: TGTGCCAGCAGTGACCCCGAGGACGGGGAGCTGTTTTTT. Its protein product is CASSDPEDGELFF.

The CDR3 DNA follows: TGTGCCAGCAGCCGCGACAGGGGAAGGAATTCACCCCTCCACTTT. Translated, it gives CASSRDRGRNSPLHF. This chain connects TRBV7-9 to TRBJ1-6; 8 positions agree with TRBD1. V shed 5 bases, J shed 7 bases, and the junction held 7 bases outside the gene matches. In germline, CDR1 is SEHNR, CDR2 FQNEAQ (reference sequence). The CDR3 sequence is 15 residues long.

V usage is TRBV30 and J usage is TRBJ2-6, with D perhaps matching TRBD1 (6 bases). With 3 bases removed from V and 4 bases from J, the gap between germline ends came to 10 bases. The CDR3 is 14 residues long. CDR1 and CDR2 from the germline V gene are GTSNPN and SVGIG (reference sequence). The CDR3 is CAWRWGQGANVLTF. The CDR3 DNA reads TGTGCCTGGAGATGGGGGCAGGGGGCCAACGTCCTGACTTTC. Full variable domain (missing parts from reference TRBV30 and TRBJ2-6): SQTIHQWPATLVQPVGSPLSLECTVEGTSNPNLYWYRQAAGRGLQLLFYSVGIGQISSEVPQNLSASRPQDRQFILSSKKLLLSDSGFYLCAWRWGQGANVLTFGAGSRLTVL.

This clone has only a few counts. This sequence joins TRBV13 and TRBJ1-1, with D hard to call. Trimming stripped 2 bases from V and 4 bases from J, with 14 bases between. The germline V gene encodes CDR1 PRHDT and CDR2 FYEKMQ (reference sequence). The CDR3 covers 15 residues. CDR3 sequence reads: CASSLYVGSVTEAFF. DNA of the CDR3: TGTGCCAGCAGCTTATACGTGGGCTCGGTCACTGAAGCTTTCTTT.

The chain couples TRBV28 to TRBJ1-1; the D is unclear. This CDR3 has 13 amino acids. Germline V gives CDR1 MDHEN, CDR2 SYDVKM. Trimming took off 8 bases at V and 2 bases at J, with 12 bases between the two ends. The CDR3 coding sequence is TGTGCCAGCGGGTCAGGCCAAAACACTGAAGCTTTCTTT. As protein: CASGSGQNTEAFF.

This rearrangement joins TRBV6-6 to TRBJ2-7, with TRBD2 matching 10 bases. The trim removed 0 bases at V and 4 bases at J, leaving 6 bases unmatched. The CDR3 is 16 amino acids. CDR1 and CDR2 from the germline V gene are MNHNY and SVGAGI (reference sequence). The CDR3 sequence: CASSYSASGSRYEQYF. The CDR3 DNA is TGTGCCAGCAGTTACTCGGCTAGCGGGAGCCGTTACGAGCAGTACTTC.

The gene calls are TRBV6-6 and TRBJ1-2; 10 positions match TRBD1. CDR3 length: 15 amino acids. Germline assignment: CDR1 MNHNY and CDR2 SVGAGI (reference sequence). The V and J ends lost 6 bases and 6 bases, in that order; junction bases with no gene match: 10. The CDR3 loop reads CASSLGDRGRNGYTF. CDR3 bases: TGTGCCAGCAGCTTGGGGGACAGGGGTCGGAATGGCTACACCTTC.

V gene TRBV7-2 combines with J gene TRBJ2-1, with TRBD2 as a possible D gene (5 bases). V was pared by 0 bases and J by 10 bases, with 10 bases between. CDR1 and CDR2 (germline): SGHTA, FQGNSA. The CDR3 has 13 amino acids. This CDR3 is CASSLALDWEQFF. The CDR3 region has the DNA TGTGCCAGCAGCTTAGCTTTGGACTGGGAGCAGTTCTTC. Filled out from reference TRBV7-2 and TRBJ2-1, the complete variable domain reads GAGVSQSPSNKVTEKGKDVELRCDPISGHTALYWYRQSLGQGLEFLIYFQGNSAPDKSGLPSDRFSAERTGGSVSTLTIQRTQQEDSAVYLCASSLALDWEQFFGPGTRLTVL.

This clone was recorded only once. The chain combines TRBV19 with TRBJ1-2; D gene ambiguous. The CDR3 covers 14 residues. Trimming took 5 bases from V and 0 from J, leaving 10 bases between them. Germline-derived CDR1 and CDR2 are LNHDA and SQIVND (reference sequence). CDR3 bases: TGTGCCAGTAGTTTGGGCCCAGCTAACTATGGCTACACCTTC. Its translation: CASSLGPANYGYTF.

This chain connects TRBV27 to TRBJ1-2; 10 nucleotides align to TRBD1. Per the germline V gene, CDR1 is MNHEY and CDR2 is SMNVEV (reference sequence). With V trimmed by 5 bases and J by 4 bases, 7 bases remained unmatched. The CDR3 has 15 residues. This chain's CDR3 is CASSQDRGRSYGYTF. The CDR3 DNA reads TGTGCCAGCAGTCAAGACAGGGGGCGGAGCTATGGCTACACCTTC.

The chain uses TRBV5-1 and TRBJ1-2; weak D call: TRBD1 (5 bases). The CDR3 totals 16 residues. Germline lookup yields CDR1 SGHRS and CDR2 YFSETQ. V was shortened by 1 base and J by 7 bases, with 20 bases between the two germline ends. The CDR3 loop is CASSLSTAGRLRGYTF. CDR3 DNA: TGCGCCAGCAGCTTGTCGACGGCAGGGCGGCTTCGTGGCTACACCTTC. The whole variable domain, filled in from reference TRBV5-1 and TRBJ1-2, reads KAGVTQTPRYLIKTRGQQVTLSCSPISGHRSVSWYQQTPGQGLQFLFEYFSETQRNKGNFPGRFSGRQFSNSRSEMNVSTLELGDSALYLCASSLSTAGRLRGYTFGSGTRLTVV.

This clone was found a few times. The chain has TRBV7-9 and TRBJ2-7, with 11 bases that match TRBD1. CDR3 length: 16 residues. J was trimmed by 1 base and V by 8 bases; bases with no gene match: 10. The germline gives CDR1 SEHNR, CDR2 FQNEAQ (reference sequence). The DNA for the CDR3 is TGTGCCAGCGAGGACAGGGGGCAGAAGGGGTCCTACGAGCAGTACTTC. Its protein is CASEDRGQKGSYEQYF.

The V and J genes are TRBV28 and TRBJ2-7, with 8 bases lining up with TRBD2. V gave up 5 bases and J gave up 0 bases; unmatched junction bases: 3. This CDR3 contains 14 residues. Looked up from germline, CDR1 is MDHEN and CDR2 is SYDVKM. The CDR3 DNA reads as TGTGCCAGCAGTAAGAGCGGGGGCTCCTACGAGCAGTACTTC. It specifies CASSKSGGSYEQYF. The full variable domain, with the rest looked up from reference TRBV28 and TRBJ2-7, is DVKVTQSSRYLVKRTGEKVFLECVQDMDHENMFWYRQDPGLGLRLIYFSYDVKMKEKGDIPEGYSVSREKKERFSLILESASTNQTSMYLCASSKSGGSYEQYFGPGTRLTVT.

The chain is built from TRBV9 and TRBJ1-2; 8 bases map to TRBD1. V shed 3 bases, J shed 2 bases, and the junction held 9 bases outside the gene matches. The CDR3 runs 16 residues. Germline loops: CDR1 SGDLS, CDR2 YYNGEE. The DNA of the CDR3 is TGTGCCAGCAGCGGGTCGGGACAGGAGACAAACTATGGCTACACCTTC. Translating gives CASSGSGQETNYGYTF.

This chain links TRBV2 with TRBJ1-1; TRBD1 aligns across 7 bases. The CDR3 is made up of 14 amino acids. With V trimmed by 4 bases and J by 1 base, 3 bases remained unmatched. The germline CDR1 and CDR2 sequences are SNHLY and FYNNEI. The CDR3 nucleotides read TGTGCCAGCAGTGCCTACAGGGGGAACACTGAAGCTTTCTTT. Translation: CASSAYRGNTEAFF.

This clone was counted a single time. The chain employs TRBV7-9 and TRBJ1-2; D perhaps matches TRBD1 (5 bases). The V and J ends lost 2 bases and 0 bases respectively, with 13 bases between them. Germline CDR1 SEHNR, CDR2 FQNEAQ (reference sequence). This CDR3 is built from 16 residues. CDR3 region: CASSLPRARANYGYTF. CDR3 DNA: TGTGCCAGCAGCTTACCCAGGGCCAGGGCTAACTATGGCTACACCTTC.

This clone was seen a handful of times. V gene TRBV7-2 combines with J gene TRBJ1-2, with TRBD1 identical over 7 bases. The CDR3 is 13 amino acids. CDR1 and CDR2 from the germline V gene are SGHTA and FQGNSA. V was pared by 3 bases and J by 5 bases, with 3 bases of the junction left unmatched. The CDR3 reads CASSFGQEYGYTF. Here the CDR3 DNA reads TGTGCCAGCAGCTTTGGACAGGAGTATGGCTACACCTTC.

There are a few counts of this clone. V gene TRBV7-9 combines with J gene TRBJ2-1; 14 nucleotides agree with TRBD2. Losses at the gene ends were 6 bases for V and 8 bases for J; bases not matched to a gene: 9. Germline V gives CDR1 SEHNR, CDR2 FQNEAQ (reference sequence). CDR3 length: 16 residues. This chain's CDR3 is CASRPARLAGGHEQFF. In DNA, the CDR3 is TGTGCCAGCAGACCCGCCCGACTAGCGGGAGGGCATGAGCAGTTCTTC.

This rearrangement joins TRBV27 to TRBJ1-2; D is ambiguous. Trimming removed 0 bases from V and 4 bases from J, with 12 bases in between. This CDR3 is 15 amino acids long. The germline gives CDR1 MNHEY, CDR2 SMNVEV (reference sequence). CDR3: CASSLSPGSPYGYTF. CDR3 sequence (DNA): TGTGCCAGCAGTTTATCTCCAGGATCCCCCTATGGCTACACCTTC.

This chain joins TRBV5-1 and TRBJ1-2, with D possibly matching TRBD1 (6 bases). The CDR3 runs to 12 residues. Trimming removed 2 bases from V and 8 bases from J, with 10 bases in between. Germline assignment: CDR1 SGHRS and CDR2 YFSETQ. CDR3 sequence reads: CASSFSTGGYTF. As DNA, the CDR3 is TGCGCCAGCAGCTTTTCGACAGGCGGCTACACCTTC.

The genes are TRBV20-1 and TRBJ2-1; tentative D call: TRBD2 (5 bases). V was pared by 3 bases and J by 10 bases, with 10 bases between. The germline V gene has CDR1 DFQATT and CDR2 SNEGSKA (reference sequence). The CDR3 sequence is 11 residues long. The CDR3 DNA follows: TGCAGTGCTAGTGGGTCGGGGGAGCAGTTCTTC. This codes for CSASGSGEQFF.

The V and J genes are TRBV23-1 and TRBJ1-5, with TRBD1 matching 7 bases. TRBV23-1 falls under the ORF class, with uncertain function. The CDR3 consists of 17 residues. The V gene end was trimmed by 2 bases and the J gene end by 0 bases; junction bases not matched to a gene: 7. In DNA form, the CDR3 reads TGCGCCAGCAGTCAAAACAGGGGACGTTATAGCAATCAGCCCCAGCATTTT. This sequence encodes CASSQNRGRYSNQPQHF.

The chain joins TRBV5-6 to TRBJ2-5; D is ambiguous. Between the trimmed V and J ends, which lost 0 bases and 2 bases, there was a span of 8 bases. Germline V CDR1 and CDR2: SGHDT, YYEEEE. There are 14 residues in the CDR3. CDR3 nucleotide sequence: TGTGCCAGCAGCTTGGGACTTCCGCAAGAGACCCAGTACTTC. It is translated as CASSLGLPQETQYF.

V and J are TRBV7-2 and TRBJ2-5, with 10 positions matching TRBD2. With V trimmed by 0 bases and J by 3 bases, 4 bases remained unmatched. The V gene's germline CDR1 is SGHTA and CDR2 FQGNSA. This CDR3 is built from 16 residues. CDR3 amino acids: CASSLAYLAGEETQYF. The CDR3 DNA reads TGTGCCAGCAGCTTAGCTTACCTAGCGGGAGAAGAGACCCAGTACTTC.

The V call is TRBV28, the J call TRBJ1-5, with a tentative D call TRBD1 (6 bases). Per germline, CDR1 MDHEN and CDR2 SYDVKM. The length of the CDR3 is 15 residues. Trimming removed 6 bases at V and 4 bases at J, with 16 bases between. The CDR3 DNA reads TGTGCCAGCAGCCGTCCCGGCAGGGGAAATCAGCCCCAGCATTTT. It codes for CASSRPGRGNQPQHF. The whole variable domain, filled in from reference TRBV28 and TRBJ1-5, reads DVKVTQSSRYLVKRTGEKVFLECVQDMDHENMFWYRQDPGLGLRLIYFSYDVKMKEKGDIPEGYSVSREKKERFSLILESASTNQTSMYLCASSRPGRGNQPQHFGDGTRLSIL.

Here the CDR3 reads CASSLRGGLDTQYF. The CDR3 DNA is TGTGCCAGCAGCTTGCGGGGGGGCCTAGATACGCAGTATTTT. The J gene is TRBJ2-3, the V gene TRBV28, with 9 bases fitting TRBD2. The CDR3 loop spans 14 amino acids. After removal of 6 bases from V and 5 bases from J, the junction contained 6 bases not matched to a gene. CDR1 MDHEN and CDR2 SYDVKM come from the germline V gene.

This clone was detected only a few times. The chain links TRBV6-1 to TRBJ1-4; unclear D gene. Between the trimmed V and J ends, which lost 0 bases and 4 bases, there was a span of 12 bases. The CDR3 is 16 residues long. CDR1 and CDR2 from the germline V gene are MNHNS and SASEGT. The CDR3 DNA sequence: TGTGCCAGCAGTGAAGCGCTTCAGGACTTTAATGAAAAACTGTTTTTT. Protein sequence: CASSEALQDFNEKLFF.

This clone has at least ten counts. This rearrangement joins TRBV7-8 to TRBJ2-3; D might be TRBD2 (5 bases). Germline V gene sequence: CDR1 SGHVS, CDR2 FQNEAQ. The V gene lost 4 bases and the J gene lost 2 bases, with 10 bases spanning the gap. This CDR3 has 14 amino acids. This CDR3 reads CASSSERTTDTQYF. The CDR3 DNA follows: TGTGCCAGCAGCTCCGAGCGGACCACAGATACGCAGTATTTT.